Presented here are 11 T cell receptor beta chains from one specimen sequenced in a study of T cell responses to AZD1222 COVID-19 vaccine. The protocol was immunoSEQ multiplex PCR, while the TCRdb copy is restricted to in-frame clones and leaves out a portion. The profile shows over 130,000 clones, 85% to 90% of them singletons. Sequencing was performed on peripheral blood, taken on day 0 of AZD1222 vaccination. Receptors were obtained from an adult in good health.

This sequence joins TRBV9 and TRBJ1-3; the D is unclear. There are 15 residues in the CDR3. The germline V gene encodes CDR1 SGDLS and CDR2 YYNGEE. Trimming removed 0 bases at V and 7 bases at J, with 14 bases between. CDR3 residues: CASSVVPDHGNTIYF. CDR3 DNA sequence: TGTGCCAGCAGCGTAGTTCCGGACCATGGGAACACCATATATTTT.

The rearrangement links TRBV10-3 to TRBJ1-5; D unclear. The germline V and J ends were trimmed by 7 bases and 0 bases, with 7 bases remaining between them. CDR3 size: 13 residues. Germline V lookup: CDR1 ENHRY, CDR2 SYGVKD. CDR3 DNA: TGTGCCATCACCGGGGATAGCAATCAGCCCCAGCATTTT. Translating it yields CAITGDSNQPQHF.

The V and J genes are TRBV11-1 and TRBJ2-5, with 11 bases matching TRBD1. The length of the CDR3 is 14 residues. The V and J ends lost 4 bases and 3 bases, in that order; junction bases with no gene match: 1. The germline V gene has CDR1 SGHAT and CDR2 FQDESV (reference sequence). The CDR3 bases are TGTGCCAGCAGCTCGGGACAGGGGGAAGAGACCCAGTACTTC. Translated: CASSSGQGEETQYF.

The CDR3 spells CASSQGGTTGELFF. CDR3 sequence (DNA): TGCGCCAGCAGCCAAGGGGGAACCACCGGGGAGCTGTTTTTT. The rearrangement uses TRBV4-3 and TRBJ2-2; D call uncertain. V lost 1 base, J lost 4 bases, and 7 bases lay in between. The CDR3 consists of 14 residues. Germline assignment: CDR1 LGHNA and CDR2 YSLEER.

This clone was recorded a few times. The chain joins TRBV5-6 to TRBJ1-1; maybe TRBD1 (5 bases). The germline V and J ends were trimmed by 0 bases and 4 bases, with 10 bases remaining between them. The CDR3 is made up of 14 amino acids. Germline lookup yields CDR1 SGHDT and CDR2 YYEEEE. The CDR3 sequence: CASSLVWQGTEAFF. CDR3 nucleotide sequence: TGTGCCAGCAGCTTGGTTTGGCAGGGCACTGAAGCTTTCTTT.

V usage is TRBV5-1 and J usage is TRBJ2-2, with D maybe TRBD2 (5 bases). The CDR3 sequence is 15 residues long. Germline CDR1 reads SGHRS; CDR2 reads YFSETQ. Trimming removed 10 bases at V and 2 bases at J, with 18 bases between. The CDR3 reads CASRYRADNTGELFF. The CDR3 nucleotides read TGCGCCTCGAGGTACCGAGCGGATAACACCGGGGAGCTGTTTTTT.

This rearrangement joins TRBV7-8 to TRBJ2-5; 9 bases line up with TRBD2. The CDR3 has 17 amino acids. After removal of 0 bases from V and 1 base from J, the junction contained 6 bases not matched to a gene. CDR1 is SGHVS and CDR2 is FQNEAQ in the germline V gene. CDR3 loop: CASSLAPLSGGQETQYF. CDR3 in DNA: TGTGCCAGCAGCTTAGCACCGCTTAGCGGGGGCCAAGAGACCCAGTACTTC.

The V gene is TRBV5-1, the J gene TRBJ2-7, with 8 nucleotides matching TRBD1. Germline V gives CDR1 SGHRS, CDR2 YFSETQ. J gave up 3 bases and V 0 bases, and 8 bases lay outside the gene matches. This CDR3 comprises 16 residues. In nucleotides, the CDR3 is TGCGCCAGCAGCTTGGACCCCCCGGGACAGGTCTACGAGCAGTACTTC. It is translated as CASSLDPPGQVYEQYF.

This CDR3 is CASSQDVGLAREQFF. DNA for the CDR3: TGTGCCAGCAGCCAGGACGTGGGACTAGCTCGTGAGCAGTTCTTC. J is TRBJ2-1 and V is TRBV5-4, with 9 bases matching TRBD2. This CDR3 has 15 residues. Trimming cost V 4 bases and J 9 bases; bases outside gene matches: 11. Per the germline V gene, CDR1 is SGHNT and CDR2 is YYREEE (reference sequence).

This clone appeared once. V and J are TRBV30 and TRBJ2-1, with 7 bases that match TRBD2. Losses at the gene ends were 0 bases for V and 7 bases for J; bases not matched to a gene: 9. This CDR3 has 15 residues. Germline loops: CDR1 GTSNPN, CDR2 SVGIG (reference sequence). CDR3 DNA: TGTGCCTGGAGTGTATGGCGCGGGAGTGGAAATGAGCAGTTCTTC. This encodes CAWSVWRGSGNEQFF.

The chain is built from TRBV5-6 and TRBJ1-2; D is uncertain. Germline V gives CDR1 SGHDT, CDR2 YYEEEE. The V and J ends lost 4 bases and 8 bases respectively, with 12 bases between them. CDR3 length: 12 amino acids. As DNA, the CDR3 is TGTGCCAGCAGCCCAGGCCCGGGGGGCTACACCTTC. Its protein product is CASSPGPGGYTF. The full variable domain, rest sourced from reference TRBV5-6 and TRBJ1-2, is DAGVTQSPTHLIKTRGQQVTLRCSPKSGHDTVSWYQQALGQGPQFIFQYYEEEERQRGNFPDRFSGHQFPNYSSELNVNALLLGDSALYLCASSPGPGGYTFGSGTRLTVV.